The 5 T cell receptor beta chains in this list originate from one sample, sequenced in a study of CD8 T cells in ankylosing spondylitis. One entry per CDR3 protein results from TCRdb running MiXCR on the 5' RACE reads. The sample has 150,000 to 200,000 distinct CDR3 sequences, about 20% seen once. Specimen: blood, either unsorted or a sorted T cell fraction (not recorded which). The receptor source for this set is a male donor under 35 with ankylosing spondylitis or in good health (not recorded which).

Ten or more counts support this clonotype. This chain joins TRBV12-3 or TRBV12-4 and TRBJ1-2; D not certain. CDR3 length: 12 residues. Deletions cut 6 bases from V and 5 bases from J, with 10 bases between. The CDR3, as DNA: TGTGCCAGCAGGGGTACGGATTATGGCTACACCTTC. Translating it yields CASRGTDYGYTF.

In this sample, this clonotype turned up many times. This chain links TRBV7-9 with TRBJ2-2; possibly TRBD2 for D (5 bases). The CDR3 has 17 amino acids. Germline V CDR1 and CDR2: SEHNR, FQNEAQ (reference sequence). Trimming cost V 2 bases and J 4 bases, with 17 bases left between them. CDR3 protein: CASSLWRAASGTGELFF. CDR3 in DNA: TGTGCCAGCAGCTTATGGCGAGCGGCGTCGGGCACCGGGGAGCTGTTTTTT.

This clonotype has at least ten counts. The CDR3 DNA follows: TGTGCCAGCAGCCAAGTGTTAGCGGAGAGCACAGATACGCAGTATTTT. Protein sequence: CASSQVLAESTDTQYF. The chain combines TRBV4-2 with TRBJ2-3; perhaps TRBD2 as D (6 bases). V was trimmed by 1 base and J by 0 bases, leaving 11 bases between them. The CDR3 covers 16 residues. CDR1 LGHNA and CDR2 YNFKEQ come from the germline V gene.

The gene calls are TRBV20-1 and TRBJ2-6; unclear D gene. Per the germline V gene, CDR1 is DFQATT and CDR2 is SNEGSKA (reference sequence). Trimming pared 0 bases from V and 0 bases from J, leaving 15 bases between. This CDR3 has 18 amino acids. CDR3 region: CSARDATAPSSGANVLTF. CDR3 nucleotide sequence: TGCAGTGCTAGAGATGCCACAGCCCCGAGCTCTGGGGCCAACGTCCTGACTTTC.

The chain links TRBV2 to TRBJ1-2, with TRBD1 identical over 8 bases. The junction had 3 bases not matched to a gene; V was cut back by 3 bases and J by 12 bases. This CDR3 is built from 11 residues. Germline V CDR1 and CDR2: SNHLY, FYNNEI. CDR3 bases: TGTGCCAGCAGTGACTGGACAGGGAACACCTTC. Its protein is CASSDWTGNTF.